This is a list of T cell receptor beta chains from one sample in a study of control samples from healthy donors and cancer patients. The data were produced by immunoSEQ multiplex PCR, yet TCRdb's version contains in-frame clones alone and is incomplete. The repertoire holds some 150,000 clones, with 85% to 95% as singletons. Material for sequencing was blood. The receptors here all came from a man aged 40-49 years in good health. The CDR3 runs from the conserved cysteine through the conserved F or W. A D gene is named only where the DNA matches it firmly. Clone size is given for some rows only: seen once, a few or many times, or a class if the clone is expanded.

j_call v_call d_call clone_size cdr3_nt cdr3_aa
TRBJ1-5 TRBV11-2 - - TGTGCCAGCAGCTCTGACAGAAATCAGCCCCAGCATTTT CASSSDRNQPQHF
TRBJ1-2 TRBV6-5 - - TGTGCCAGCACTGGGGGAGGTTGGACTAACTATGGCTACACCTTC CASTGGGWTNYGYTF
TRBJ2-2 TRBV5-4 - - TGTGCCAGCAGCTTGGCGGGAGCCTCCGGCGGGGAGCTGTTTTTT CASSLAGASGGELFF
TRBJ1-4 TRBV5-4 TRBD1 - TGTGCCAGCAGCTTGGAGAGGGGACAGGGGGTTAATGAAAAACTGTTTTTT CASSLERGQGVNEKLFF
TRBJ1-1 TRBV11-3 TRBD1 - TGTGCCAGCAGCGCTCGGGACAGCCGCCCACCTCTTTACTTT CASSARDSRPPLYF
TRBJ2-1 TRBV4-3 - few TGCGCCAGCAGCCAGAGGGCCGTAGGCGGGGAGGTTTTCAATGAGCAGTTCTTC CASSQRAVGGEVFNEQFF
TRBJ2-1 TRBV24-1 TRBD2 - TGTGCCACCAGTGAAATACTAGCGGGGGGAGATAATGAGCAGTTCTTC CATSEILAGGDNEQFF
TRBJ1-2 TRBV4-2 - - TGTGCCAGCAGCTCGCAGGGGTTTGATGGCTACACCTTC CASSSQGFDGYTF
TRBJ1-3 TRBV5-5 - - TGTGCCAGCAGCCCGGGGGGTACTGGAAACACCATATATTTT CASSPGGTGNTIYF
TRBJ1-6 TRBV27 TRBD1 - TGTGCCAGCCCATCAACAGGGGCCGCCTCCTATAATTCACCCCTCCACTTT CASPSTGAASYNSPLHF
TRBJ1-4 TRBV19 TRBD1 - TGTGCCAGTAGTATTGTGTGGCAGGGGGCTAATGAAAAACTGTTTTTT CASSIVWQGANEKLFF
TRBJ1-4 TRBV15 - - TGTGCCACCAGCAGAGATGGGAGTGGGGAAAAACTGTTTTTT CATSRDGSGEKLFF
TRBJ1-6 TRBV5-6 TRBD1 - TGTGCCAGCAGCTTGCTAGAAGGGACAGGGGATTCACCCCTCCACTTT CASSLLEGTGDSPLHF
TRBJ1-1 TRBV19 - - TGTGCCAGTAGGGCAGGGCTGAACACTGAAGCTTTCTTT CASRAGLNTEAFF
TRBJ1-5 TRBV15 TRBD1 - TGTGCCACCATGACAGGGAATCAGCCCCAGCATTTT CATMTGNQPQHF
TRBJ2-3 TRBV27 - once TGTGCCAGCAGTTTGGTGCCCACAGATACGCAGTATTTT CASSLVPTDTQYF
TRBJ2-3 TRBV18 - - TGTGCCAGCTCACCTCTGGAGCGTTCCCCAGATACGCAGTATTTT CASSPLERSPDTQYF
TRBJ1-4 TRBV5-6 - - TGTGCCAGCAGCTTGGGGTACACTAATGAAAAACTGTTTTTT CASSLGYTNEKLFF
TRBJ2-7 TRBV4-2 TRBD1 - TGTGCCAGCAGCCCCTACAGGGGGGACGAGCAGTACTTC CASSPYRGDEQYF
TRBJ2-2 TRBV6-6 - - TGTGCCAGCAGTTTAGGGGGGACCGGGGAGCTGTTTTTT CASSLGGTGELFF
TRBJ2-5 TRBV21-1 - - TGTGCCAGCAGCAAAGGGGAGGGGGTAGCGTTGGTTGGAGAGACCCAGTACTTC CASSKGEGVALVGETQYF
TRBJ1-5 TRBV6-1 - - TGTGCCAGCAGTGAACCCCCCAGTAGCAATCAGCCCCAGCATTTT CASSEPPSSNQPQHF
TRBJ1-6 TRBV6-6 - - TGTGCCAGCAGAGCGGGGGGAGGACTCCACTTT CASRAGGGLHF
TRBJ2-2 TRBV7-8 TRBD1 - TGTGCCAGCACCTTCGGACGAGTCAGGGGGCAGTTCAACACCGGGGAGCTGTTTTTT CASTFGRVRGQFNTGELFF
TRBJ2-3 TRBV6-6 - - TGTGCCAGCAGTTACGACAGCGCAGATACGCAGTATTTT CASSYDSADTQYF
TRBJ1-3 TRBV18 TRBD1 once TGTGCCAGCTCACGGGACAGATCTGGAAACACCATATATTTT CASSRDRSGNTIYF
TRBJ2-2 TRBV4-1 - once TGCGCCAGCAGCCTGAGACAGGACAGGAACACCGGGGAGCTGTTTTTT CASSLRQDRNTGELFF
TRBJ1-1 TRBV11-2 TRBD1 - TGTGCCAGCAGCTCGCCGGGACAGAAGAACACTGAAGCTTTCTTT CASSSPGQKNTEAFF
TRBJ2-7 TRBV4-1 - once TGCGCCAGCAGCCAAGCAGGGACGGTCTCCTACGAGCAGTACTTC CASSQAGTVSYEQYF
TRBJ1-2 TRBV6-2/TRBV6-3 TRBD1 - TGTGCCAGCAGTTACGACCCGACAGGGGCTTTGGGCTACACCTTC CASSYDPTGALGYTF
TRBJ2-1 TRBV30 - - TGTGCCTGGAGCCCCCCAAAGCAGTTCTTC CAWSPPKQFF
TRBJ1-4 TRBV5-1 - - TGCGCCAGCAGCGCGGGGAGCTTTAATGAAAAACTGTTTTTT CASSAGSFNEKLFF
TRBJ2-1 TRBV12-3/TRBV12-4 TRBD1 - TGTGCCACCAACCAGGGGGTCCACAATGAGCAGTTCTTC CATNQGVHNEQFF
TRBJ2-7 TRBV12-1 - - TGTGCCAGCAGCTTCCTGGGACAGAAAAACGAGCAGTACTTC CASSFLGQKNEQYF
TRBJ1-6 TRBV28 - - TGTGCCAGCAGTTTTGCGAGAAATTCACCCCTCCACTTT CASSFARNSPLHF
TRBJ2-1 TRBV19 - few TGTGCCAGTACCACCGGGACCCGGGGTCAGGATGAGCAGTTCTTC CASTTGTRGQDEQFF
TRBJ1-1 TRBV2 - - TGTGCCAGCGTTGGACAGCCCAACACTGAAGCTTTCTTT CASVGQPNTEAFF
TRBJ2-7 TRBV9 - - TGTGCCAGCAGCATAAGCGGAAACTCCTACGAGCAGTACTTC CASSISGNSYEQYF
TRBJ1-1 TRBV7-3 - - TGTGCCAGCAGCTTAGAGGGGACGGTCACTGAAGCTTTCTTT CASSLEGTVTEAFF
TRBJ2-5 TRBV10-1 - - TGCGCCAGCAGTGAGACGGCGGGCGGAGGGGAGACCCAGTACTTC CASSETAGGGETQYF
TRBJ1-4 TRBV6-5 - - TGTGCCAGCAGTTATGGGTATTTGGAAAAACTGTTTTTT CASSYGYLEKLFF
TRBJ1-4 TRBV27 TRBD1 - TGTGCCAGCAGTTTTAAGGGGGACAGGGGGCGGACTAATGAAAAACTGTTTTTT CASSFKGDRGRTNEKLFF
TRBJ1-2 TRBV10-3 TRBD1 - TGTGCCATCCAACCCCAGGGGGAATATGGCTACACCTTC CAIQPQGEYGYTF
TRBJ2-5 TRBV27 - once TGTGCCAGCAGTCCGGGGCCTGAGGAGACCCAGTACTTC CASSPGPEETQYF
TRBJ2-2 TRBV3-1/TRBV3-2 TRBD2 - TGTGCCAGCAGCCAGAAGGGGGGGGTAGCGGGAGAACTAGTGACCGGGGAGCTGTTTTTT CASSQKGGVAGELVTGELFF